The 19 T cell receptor beta chains below all came from one sample that was sequenced in a study of control samples from healthy donors and cancer patients. Measured with immunoSEQ multiplex PCR; TCRdb has only the in-frame clones, and not every one. The sample records approximately 37,000 clones, 83% being singletons. Sequences were obtained from PBMCs. These receptors all come from a woman between 55 and 75 years old with lung cancer.

The gene calls are TRBV4-1 and TRBJ2-6; no reliable D call. Germline V gene lookup returns CDR1 MGHRA and CDR2 YSYEKL. With 2 bases removed from V and 2 bases from J, the gap between germline ends came to 13 bases. CDR3 length: 17 amino acids. The CDR3 is CASSQHQAGPGANVLTF. In DNA form, the CDR3 reads TGCGCCAGCAGCCAACACCAAGCTGGGCCTGGGGCCAACGTCCTGACTTTC.

This rearrangement joins TRBV11-3 to TRBJ2-7; the D is unclear. V was clipped by 5 bases and J by 12 bases, with 17 bases between them. CDR1 and CDR2 (germline): SGHNT, YENEEA. The CDR3 totals 12 residues. CDR3 nucleotide sequence: TGTGCCAGCAGCCCCACTCCTGGGGTTTTGTACTTC. Its protein product is CASSPTPGVLYF.

The rearrangement links TRBV7-2 to TRBJ2-5, with TRBD2 as a possible D gene (7 bases). The length of the CDR3 is 16 residues. Trimming took off 5 bases at V and 4 bases at J, with 20 bases between the two ends. CDR1 SGHTA and CDR2 FQGNSA come from the germline V gene. CDR3 in DNA: TGTGCCAGCAGCCCCCAACCCCGGGGGGCGGGAGAGACCCAGTACTTC. Translation gives CASSPQPRGAGETQYF. Full variable domain (missing parts from reference TRBV7-2 and TRBJ2-5): GAGVSQSPSNKVTEKGKDVELRCDPISGHTALYWYRQSLGQGLEFLIYFQGNSAPDKSGLPSDRFSAERTGGSVSTLTIQRTQQEDSAVYLCASSPQPRGAGETQYFGPGTRLLVL.

The gene calls are TRBV2 and TRBJ2-5; 7 nucleotides align to TRBD2. Per germline, CDR1 SNHLY and CDR2 FYNNEI. This CDR3 has 16 amino acids. V shed 6 bases and J 5 bases; nucleotides not matched to a gene: 15. CDR3 bases: TGTGCCAGCAGGGTGGGGACTAACAATCGGGGCGAGACCCAGTACTTC. Amino acid sequence: CASRVGTNNRGETQYF.

V gene TRBV4-3 combines with J gene TRBJ2-2, with a possible D match to TRBD1 (6 bases). The CDR3 sequence is 15 residues long. The V end lost 3 bases, the J end lost 4 bases, and 12 bases lay between the germline ends. The germline CDR1 and CDR2 sequences are LGHNA and YSLEER. DNA of the CDR3: TGCGCCAGCAGCCAGGAAGGACAGATCACCGGGGAGCTGTTTTTT. The encoded protein is CASSQEGQITGELFF.

The chain is built from TRBV9 and TRBJ1-4; D not certain. V was clipped by 4 bases and J by 7 bases, with 17 bases between them. Germline V CDR1 and CDR2: SGDLS, YYNGEE. The CDR3 is 15 amino acids. CDR3 sequence (DNA): TGTGCCAGCAGCCTGGGTTCCGGTATAGGTGAAAAACTGTTTTTT. As protein: CASSLGSGIGEKLFF.

This clone has a single count. The chain recombines TRBV28 with TRBJ1-2; possible D gene TRBD1, 6 bases. V lost 7 bases and J 6 bases, leaving 12 bases between the germline ends. Germline CDR1 reads MDHEN; CDR2 reads SYDVKM. The CDR3 loop spans 12 amino acids. The CDR3 nucleotides are TGTGCCAGCACTATTGACAGGCATGGCTACACCTTC. This codes for CASTIDRHGYTF.

The chain joins TRBV6-2 or TRBV6-3 to TRBJ2-3; 7 nucleotides match TRBD1. CDR3 size: 18 residues. V lost 2 bases, J lost 1 base, and 12 bases stayed unmatched. The germline gives CDR1 MNHEY, CDR2 SVGEGT. The CDR3: CASSYPSRQGPGTDTQYF. The DNA of the CDR3 is TGTGCCAGCAGTTACCCCTCCCGACAGGGACCAGGCACAGATACGCAGTATTTT.

This chain links TRBV5-1 with TRBJ1-2, with 9 bases fitting TRBD1. The CDR3 has 14 amino acids. From germline, CDR1 is SGHRS and CDR2 YFSETQ. V gave up 0 bases and J gave up 7 bases; unmatched junction bases: 4. CDR3 in DNA: TGCGCCAGCAGCTTGGGACAGGGGGGGACTGGCTACACCTTC. This sequence encodes CASSLGQGGTGYTF.

The chain joins TRBV7-6 to TRBJ1-1, with D possibly matching TRBD1 (5 bases). There are 12 residues in the CDR3. V dropped 1 base and J dropped 6 bases, with 6 bases sitting between them. The germline gives CDR1 SGHVS, CDR2 FNYEAQ. Here the CDR3 reads CASSLVGAEAFF. The CDR3 region has the DNA TGTGCCAGCAGCTTAGTAGGGGCTGAAGCTTTCTTT. Looking up the rest from reference TRBV7-6 and TRBJ1-1 gives the full variable domain: GAGVSQSPRYKVTKRGQDVALRCDPISGHVSLYWYRQALGQGPEFLTYFNYEAQQDKSGLPNDRFSAERPEGSISTLTIQRTEQRDSAMYRCASSLVGAEAFFGQGTRLTVV.

In its sample, this clone was seen a few times. V gene TRBV14 combines with J gene TRBJ2-2; a weak D match, TRBD2 (6 bases). The CDR3 is made up of 19 amino acids. Germline CDR1 and CDR2: SGHDN and FVKESK. V lost 4 bases and J 3 bases, leaving 24 bases between the germline ends. In nucleotides, the CDR3 is TGTGCCAGCAGCCCCCCAGGGAGCGGGCGACTCCTTTACACCGGGGAGCTGTTTTTT. Its protein product is CASSPPGSGRLLYTGELFF.

The V call is TRBV5-3, the J call TRBJ2-4; maybe TRBD1 (8 bases). TRBV5-3 is noted as an ORF with a role that remains uncertain. This CDR3 has 17 residues. V was shortened by 2 bases and J by 1 base, with 16 bases between the two germline ends. The CDR3 reads CARSFVTGGEAKNIQYF. In DNA form, the CDR3 reads TGTGCCAGAAGCTTCGTCACAGGGGGGGAGGCCAAAAACATTCAGTACTTC.

The chain carries TRBV15 and TRBJ1-4; D unclear. CDR3 length: 14 residues. V was pared by 5 bases and J by 8 bases, with 15 bases between. Germline CDR1 is LNHNV and CDR2 is YYDKDF (reference sequence). CDR3 loop: CATSPRSTLEKLFF. The CDR3 bases are TGTGCCACCAGCCCCCGCAGCACGTTGGAAAAACTGTTTTTT.

Here the CDR3 reads CASSPPGTESYEQYF. The CDR3 coding sequence is TGTGCCAGCTCACCCCCCGGGACAGAATCCTACGAGCAGTACTTC. This chain links TRBV18 with TRBJ2-7, with 7 bases that match TRBD1. The CDR3 sequence is 15 residues long. J gave up 1 base and V 3 bases, and 6 bases lay outside the gene matches. Germline CDR1 reads KGHSH; CDR2 reads LQKENI.

This chain joins TRBV29-1 and TRBJ2-3, with 7 bases matching TRBD2. The CDR3 has 12 amino acids. V was pared by 4 bases and J by 3 bases, with 1 base of the junction left unmatched. Germline V gives CDR1 SQVTM, CDR2 ANQGSEA. The CDR3 protein is CSVGGLTDTQYF. The CDR3 DNA reads TGCAGCGTTGGGGGACTAACAGATACGCAGTATTTT.

The genes are TRBV25-1 and TRBJ1-1, with D perhaps TRBD1 (5 bases). The CDR3 is 13 amino acids. Germline V gene data show CDR1 as MGHDK and CDR2 as SYGVNS. V was clipped by 7 bases and J by 6 bases, with 15 bases between them. The CDR3 coding sequence is TGTGCCAGCACACTACGGGGCGTAGCTGAAGCTTTCTTT. This encodes CASTLRGVAEAFF.

The chain links TRBV2 to TRBJ2-1, with a weak D call TRBD2 (6 bases). The ends were cut back, 8 bases at V and 5 bases at J, with 19 bases in the middle. The CDR3 spans 15 residues. Germline V gene lookup returns CDR1 SNHLY and CDR2 FYNNEI. The CDR3 reads CASRRRGGGDNEQFF. In nucleotides, the CDR3 is TGTGCCAGCCGGCGAAGGGGAGGAGGGGACAATGAGCAGTTCTTC.

The V gene is TRBV9, the J gene TRBJ1-2; no reliable D call. This CDR3 has 15 residues. Germline-derived CDR1 and CDR2 are SGDLS and YYNGEE. Deletions cut 0 bases from V and 6 bases from J, with 15 bases between. In DNA form, the CDR3 reads TGTGCCAGCAGCGTAGTGGACGCCGCTATTGATGGCTACACCTTC. This sequence encodes CASSVVDAAIDGYTF.

The J gene is TRBJ2-5, the V gene TRBV7-7; 7 bases are shared with TRBD2. Per germline, CDR1 SSHAT and CDR2 FNYEAQ (reference sequence). Losses at the gene ends were 1 base for V and 2 bases for J; bases not matched to a gene: 4. The CDR3 has 15 residues. As DNA, the CDR3 is TGTGCCAGCAGCTTAGTTCCTAGCGGACAAGAGACCCAGTACTTC. The encoded protein is CASSLVPSGQETQYF.